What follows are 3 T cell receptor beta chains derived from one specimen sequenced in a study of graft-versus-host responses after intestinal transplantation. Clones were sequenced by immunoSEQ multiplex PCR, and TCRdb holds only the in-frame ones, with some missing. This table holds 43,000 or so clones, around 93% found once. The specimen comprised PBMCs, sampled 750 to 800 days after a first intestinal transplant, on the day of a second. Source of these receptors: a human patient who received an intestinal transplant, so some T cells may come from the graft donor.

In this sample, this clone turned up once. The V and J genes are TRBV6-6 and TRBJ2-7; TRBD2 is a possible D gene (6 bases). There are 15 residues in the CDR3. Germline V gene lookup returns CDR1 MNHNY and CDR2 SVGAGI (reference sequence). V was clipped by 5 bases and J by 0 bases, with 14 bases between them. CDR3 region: CASSTAAGSSYEQYF. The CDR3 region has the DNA TGTGCCAGCAGTACTGCAGCGGGTAGCTCCTACGAGCAGTACTTC.

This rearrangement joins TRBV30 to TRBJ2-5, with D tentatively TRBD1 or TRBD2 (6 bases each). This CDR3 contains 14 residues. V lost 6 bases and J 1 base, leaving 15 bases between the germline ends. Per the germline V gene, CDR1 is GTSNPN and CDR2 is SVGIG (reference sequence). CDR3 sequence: CACSQGRIQETQYF. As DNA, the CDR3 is TGTGCCTGCTCCCAGGGGAGGATCCAAGAGACCCAGTACTTC.

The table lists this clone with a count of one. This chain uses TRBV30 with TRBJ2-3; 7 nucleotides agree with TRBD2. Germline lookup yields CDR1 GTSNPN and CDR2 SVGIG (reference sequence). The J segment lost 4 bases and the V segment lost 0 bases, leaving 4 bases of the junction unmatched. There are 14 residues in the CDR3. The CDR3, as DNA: TGTGCCTGGAGTGTACCGGGAGGCGCAGATACGCAGTATTTT. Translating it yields CAWSVPGGADTQYF.